Below, 6 T cell receptor beta chains from the same sample are listed, as sequenced in a study of OX40 agonist ivuxolimab in advanced cancers. Sequencing was performed with immunoSEQ multiplex PCR; in TCRdb, only in-frame clones are kept and a portion is missing. The sample yields approximately 100,000 clones, around 85% seen once. The source material was CD4+ or CD8+ T cells sorted from blood, sampled in a trial of the OX40 agonist ivuxolimab. These receptors all stem from an adult with an advanced solid tumor such as melanoma, head and neck, liver or kidney cancer.

The chain employs TRBV18 and TRBJ1-1, with D unresolved. Germline V gene sequence: CDR1 KGHSH, CDR2 LQKENI. V lost 1 base to trimming and J lost 1 base, with 4 bases between them. The CDR3 sequence is 13 residues long. In DNA form, the CDR3 reads TGTGCCAGCTCACCACAGCCGAACACTGAAGCTTTCTTT. Amino acids: CASSPQPNTEAFF.

This clone occurred once. The chain couples TRBV30 to TRBJ2-7; no clear D gene. The V gene lost 1 base and the J gene lost 7 bases, with 8 bases spanning the gap. The CDR3 spans 11 residues. The germline CDR1 and CDR2 sequences are GTSNPN and SVGIG (reference sequence). CDR3 in amino acids: CAWSGTLEQYF. CDR3 nucleotide sequence: TGTGCCTGGAGTGGAACACTAGAGCAGTACTTC.

The rearrangement joins TRBV29-1 to TRBJ2-1; 9 bases are shared with TRBD2. The CDR3 runs to 14 residues. Germline CDR1 is SQVTM and CDR2 is ANQGSEA. Trimming took 4 bases from V and 6 from J; bases not matched to a gene: 7. The CDR3 sequence: CSVGGGRGVNEQFF. The CDR3 DNA follows: TGCAGCGTTGGTGGCGGGAGGGGGGTCAATGAGCAGTTCTTC.

This chain uses TRBV7-3 with TRBJ2-1; TRBD1 matches at 7 bases. The V segment lost 2 bases and the J segment 5 bases; nucleotides outside the gene matches: 3. Germline V lookup: CDR1 SGHTA, CDR2 FQGTGA. The CDR3 consists of 14 residues. The CDR3: CASSLGDSDNEQFF. The CDR3 DNA follows: TGTGCCAGCAGCTTAGGGGACAGTGACAATGAGCAGTTCTTC.

This clone was seen a few times. J is TRBJ2-1 and V is TRBV30; D not resolved. With 5 bases removed from V and 0 bases from J, the gap between germline ends came to 11 bases. The length of the CDR3 is 14 residues. CDR1 and CDR2 from the germline V gene are GTSNPN and SVGIG (reference sequence). CDR3 DNA sequence: TGTGCCTGGGCTTGGGTAGGCTCCTACAATGAGCAGTTCTTC. Encoded protein: CAWAWVGSYNEQFF.

This chain uses TRBV7-2 with TRBJ2-2; D uncertain. The CDR3 has 12 amino acids. Germline V gene data show CDR1 as SGHTA and CDR2 as FQGNSA. Trimming shortened V by 5 bases and J by 8 bases, and 9 bases separated the two germline ends. CDR3 loop: CASSRTAGELFF. The CDR3 DNA is TGTGCCAGCAGCCGTACCGCTGGGGAGCTGTTTTTT.